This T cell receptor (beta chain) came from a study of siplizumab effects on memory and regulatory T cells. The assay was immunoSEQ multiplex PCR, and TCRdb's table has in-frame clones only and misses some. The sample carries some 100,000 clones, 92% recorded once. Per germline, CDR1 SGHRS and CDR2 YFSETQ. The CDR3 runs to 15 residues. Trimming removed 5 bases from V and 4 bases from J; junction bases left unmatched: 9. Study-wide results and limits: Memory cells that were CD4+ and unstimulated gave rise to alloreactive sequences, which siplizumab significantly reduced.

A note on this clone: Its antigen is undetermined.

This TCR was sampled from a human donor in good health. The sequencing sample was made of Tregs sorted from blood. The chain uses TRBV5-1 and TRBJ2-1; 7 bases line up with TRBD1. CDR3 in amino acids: CASSRTGQKYNEQFF. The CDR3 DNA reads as TGCGCCAGCAGTCGAACGGGACAGAAGTACAATGAGCAGTTCTTC.